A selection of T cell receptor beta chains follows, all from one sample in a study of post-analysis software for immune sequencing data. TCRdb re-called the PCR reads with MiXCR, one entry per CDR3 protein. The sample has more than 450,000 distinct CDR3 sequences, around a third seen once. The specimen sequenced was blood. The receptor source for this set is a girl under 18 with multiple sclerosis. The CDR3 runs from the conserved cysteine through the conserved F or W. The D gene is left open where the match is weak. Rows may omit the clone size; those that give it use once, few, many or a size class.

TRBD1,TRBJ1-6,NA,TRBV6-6,TGTGCCAGCACCAATACAGGGGTAGAGACACCCCTCCACTTT,CASTNTGVETPLHF
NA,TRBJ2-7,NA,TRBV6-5,TGTGCCAGCAGTTACCTTCCGGGGCACACCTACAATGAGCAGTACTTC,CASSYLPGHTYNEQYF
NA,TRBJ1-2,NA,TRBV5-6,TGTGCCAGCAGCTTGTTGTCGGACTATGGCTACACCTTC,CASSLLSDYGYTF
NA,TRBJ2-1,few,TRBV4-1,TGCGCCAGCAGCCAAGAATACGTCAATAACAATGAGCAGTTCTTC,CASSQEYVNNNEQFF
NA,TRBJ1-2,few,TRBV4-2,TGTGCCAGCAGCCAAGATATCACAGGCTACACCTTC,CASSQDITGYTF
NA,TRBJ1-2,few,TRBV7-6,TGTGCCAGCAGCTTCCTACAGGGCAACAGCTACACCTTC,CASSFLQGNSYTF
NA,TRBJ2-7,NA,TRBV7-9,TGTGCCAGCAGCTTAATACCCTGGGAGACCCAGGACTTC,CASSLIPWETQDF
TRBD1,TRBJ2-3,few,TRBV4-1,TGCGCCAGCAGGACTCCGGGACAGGGGCTCAGCACAGATACGCAGTATTTT,CASRTPGQGLSTDTQYF
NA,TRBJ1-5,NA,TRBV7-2,TGTGCCAGCAGCTTGGACCTTGGAGTCAATCAGCCCCAGCATTTT,CASSLDLGVNQPQHF
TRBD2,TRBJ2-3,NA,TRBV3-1,TGTGCCAGCAGCCACCCATATAGCGGGGGGCCAGATACGCAGTATTTT,CASSHPYSGGPDTQYF
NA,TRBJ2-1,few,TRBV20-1,TGCAGTGCTAAACAGATAAGCTCCTACAATGAGCAGTTCTTC,CSAKQISSYNEQFF